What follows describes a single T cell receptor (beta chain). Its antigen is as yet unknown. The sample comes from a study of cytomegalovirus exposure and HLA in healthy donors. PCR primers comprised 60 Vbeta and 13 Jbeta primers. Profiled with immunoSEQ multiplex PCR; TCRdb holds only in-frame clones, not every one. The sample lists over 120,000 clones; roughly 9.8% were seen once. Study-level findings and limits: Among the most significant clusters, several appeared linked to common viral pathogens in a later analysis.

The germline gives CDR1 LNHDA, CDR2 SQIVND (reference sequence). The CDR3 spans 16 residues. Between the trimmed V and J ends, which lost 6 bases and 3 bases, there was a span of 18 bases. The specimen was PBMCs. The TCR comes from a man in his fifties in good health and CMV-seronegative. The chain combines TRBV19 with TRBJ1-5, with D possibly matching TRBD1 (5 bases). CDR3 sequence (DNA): TGTGCCAGTAGGGACATGCGGGGAAGCTACAATCAGCCCCAGCATTTT. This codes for CASRDMRGSYNQPQHF.